A selection of T cell receptor beta chains follows, all from one sample in a study of blood T cells in healthy people across ages. TCRdb recomputed calls from the 5' RACE reads with MiXCR, one row per CDR3 protein. This table holds about 1.5 million distinct CDR3 sequences, around two fifths found once. Sequencing was done on a sample of blood. The origin of the receptors is a young woman in good health. Both conserved end residues are part of each CDR3. D genes are given only for firm matches. Clone size is not always given. Where it is, it says once, few, many or a class for expanded clones.

j_gene | v_gene | d_gene | abundance | CDR3nt | CDR3aa
TRBJ2-3 | TRBV2 | NA | few | TGTGCCAGCACAGTAAGGACGACAGATACGCAGTATTTT | CASTVRTTDTQYF
TRBJ1-5 | TRBV28 | NA | once | TGTGCCAGCAGTTTCGGTAAAGTAGGATGGGATCAGCCCCAGCATTTT | CASSFGKVGWDQPQHF
TRBJ2-1 | TRBV15 | NA | NA | TGTGCCACCAGCAGAGATTGGGTGGGGGGTGAGTTCTTC | CATSRDWVGGEFF
TRBJ1-1 | TRBV5-5 | TRBD1 | NA | TGTGCCAGCAGCGGGGGACAGGGAGACACTGAAGCTTTCTTT | CASSGGQGDTEAFF
TRBJ2-2 | TRBV27 | TRBD1 | NA | TGTGCCAGCCGGGACAGGGGGTACACCGGGGAGCTGTTTTTT | CASRDRGYTGELFF
TRBJ1-4 | TRBV6-1 | TRBD1 | NA | TGTGCCAGCAGTGTCTCACAGGGCCAGGGGGACGAAAAACTGTTTTTT | CASSVSQGQGDEKLFF
TRBJ2-1 | TRBV28 | TRBD2 | few | TGTGCCAGCAGTTTAGAGGGGCGGGGGGTCTACAATGAGCAGTTCTTC | CASSLEGRGVYNEQFF
TRBJ2-7 | TRBV12-5 | NA | NA | TGTGCTAGTGGACGGGACAACTCCTACGAGCAGTACTTC | CASGRDNSYEQYF
TRBJ2-3 | TRBV4-1 | NA | few | TGCGCCAGCAGCCCCCTACTAGAGGTCAGGAGCACAGATACGCAGTATTTT | CASSPLLEVRSTDTQYF
TRBJ2-5 | TRBV20-1 | NA | NA | TGCAGTGCTAGAGATCTGCTAACAGATCAAGAGACCCAGTACTTC | CSARDLLTDQETQYF
TRBJ2-3 | TRBV7-2 | TRBD2 | few | TGTGCCAGCAGCTTCCGACTAGCGGGGGGAGATACGCAGTATTTT | CASSFRLAGGDTQYF
TRBJ2-7 | TRBV4-1 | NA | NA | TGCGCCGTCAGCTCCGACAGCTACGAGCAGTACTTC | CAVSSDSYEQYF
TRBJ2-5 | TRBV20-1 | NA | NA | TGCAGCGCTGAAAGACGCCTCCAAGAGACCCAGTACTTC | CSAERRLQETQYF
TRBJ2-3 | TRBV27 | TRBD1 | NA | TGTGCCAGCAGTTTTGACAGGGGGGACGATACGCAGTATTTT | CASSFDRGDDTQYF
TRBJ2-5 | TRBV12-3/TRBV12-4 | NA | few | TGTGCCAGCTTACCCCAAGAGACCCAGTACTTC | CASLPQETQYF
TRBJ2-1 | TRBV20-1 | TRBD2 | NA | TGCAGTGCTAGGTTACCGGGGAGGGCCTACAATGAGCAGTTCTTC | CSARLPGRAYNEQFF
TRBJ2-5 | TRBV3-1 | NA | NA | TGTGCCAGCAGCCAAGAAAGAAAAGAGACCCAGTACTTC | CASSQERKETQYF
TRBJ2-7 | TRBV20-1 | NA | few | TGCAGTGCTACGGGCCTCCCGGGGGAGCAGTACTTC | CSATGLPGEQYF
TRBJ2-2 | TRBV29-1 | NA | NA | TGCAGCGTTGAAGCGGGTCTAACGAACACCGGGGAGCTGTTTTTT | CSVEAGLTNTGELFF
TRBJ2-3 | TRBV5-6 | NA | few | TGTGCCAGCAGCTGGAGGCGGAATCCCCGCCTAGATACGCAGTATTTT | CASSWRRNPRLDTQYF
TRBJ2-4 | TRBV20-1 | TRBD2 | few | TGCAGTGTTTCGTGGCGGGAGGGAGGGGACATTCAGTACTTC | CSVSWREGGDIQYF
TRBJ2-5 | TRBV5-1 | TRBD2 | NA | TGCGCCAGCAGCTTGACAGCGGGGGAAGAGACCCAGTACTTC | CASSLTAGEETQYF
TRBJ1-1 | TRBV14 | NA | NA | TGTGCCAGCAGCCAAGGGCCCAGCATGAACACTGAAGCTTTCTTT | CASSQGPSMNTEAFF
TRBJ2-7 | TRBV5-1 | TRBD2 | NA | TGCGCCAGCAGCCTGACGGGGGGGCAGTCCTACGAGCAGTACTTC | CASSLTGGQSYEQYF
TRBJ2-7 | TRBV28 | NA | NA | TGTGCCAGCAGTATCACAGGGTTGTCCTACGAGCAGTACTTC | CASSITGLSYEQYF
TRBJ2-1 | TRBV2 | NA | NA | TGTGCCAGCAGTGAGCGGGACCTGAATGAGCAGTTCTTC | CASSERDLNEQFF
TRBJ2-7 | TRBV10-2 | TRBD1 | few | TGCGCCACCTCCGGACAGGGGGCCCCCTACGAGCAGTACTTC | CATSGQGAPYEQYF
TRBJ1-1 | TRBV28 | NA | NA | TGTGCCAGCAGTTCCCGCTCGACAGCCCACGGGACTGAAGCTTTCTTT | CASSSRSTAHGTEAFF
TRBJ2-3 | TRBV15 | TRBD2 | NA | TGTGCCACCAGCAGAGTTTCAAGCGGGAGTGCTTGGAGCACAGATACGCAGTATTTT | CATSRVSSGSAWSTDTQYF
TRBJ1-5 | TRBV4-2 | TRBD1 | NA | TGTGCCAGCAGCCAAGGAATACAGGGGGCCGGGCGTCAGCCCCAGCATTTT | CASSQGIQGAGRQPQHF
TRBJ1-2 | TRBV19 | NA | few | TGTGCCAGTAGTATAAGAGGGAACTATGGCTACACCTTC | CASSIRGNYGYTF